This T cell receptor (beta chain) was observed in a study of cytomegalovirus exposure and HLA in healthy donors. Researchers ran the PCR with 60 Vbeta and 13 Jbeta primers. Some clones are missing from TCRdb's copy, which holds only in-frame ones; the method was immunoSEQ multiplex PCR. The sample carries about 160,000 clones, around 79% recorded once. Germline V lookup: CDR1 LNHDA, CDR2 SQIVND (reference sequence). The CDR3 spans 19 residues. Trimming removed 3 bases at V and 0 bases at J, with 18 bases between. This sequence was found in a woman between 40 and 55 years old in good health and CMV-seropositive. Sequenced: PBMCs. V gene TRBV19 combines with J gene TRBJ2-6; perhaps TRBD1 as D (6 bases). CDR3 amino acids: CASSMLRGGQSSGANVLTF. DNA of the CDR3: TGTGCCAGTAGTATGCTGCGTGGGGGCCAGAGCTCTGGGGCCAACGTCCTGACTTTC.